The 31 T cell receptor beta chains below come from one sample, sequenced in a study of Siglec-9 on CD8 T cells in melanoma. This table comes from immunoSEQ multiplex PCR, and its TCRdb copy is limited to in-frame clones, with some not included. The sample records tens of thousands of clones, 75% to 90% being singletons. The specimen sequenced was Siglec-9- CD8+ T cells sorted from blood. The receptors derive from a human donor in good health.

The rearrangement links TRBV19 to TRBJ2-1; 13 positions match TRBD2. Trimming removed 6 bases from V and 7 bases from J; junction bases left unmatched: 9. This CDR3 has 16 amino acids. Germline V CDR1 and CDR2: LNHDA, SQIVND (reference sequence). CDR3: CASRTSGGASSNEQFF. The CDR3 DNA reads TGTGCCAGTAGAACTAGCGGGGGGGCTTCGTCAAATGAGCAGTTCTTC. Full variable domain (remainder filled in from reference TRBV19 and TRBJ2-1): DGGITQSPKYLFRKEGQNVTLSCEQNLNHDAMYWYRQDPGQGLRLIYYSQIVNDFQKGDIAEGYSVSREKKESFPLTVTSAQKNPTAFYLCASRTSGGASSNEQFFGPGTRLTVL.

This clone was seen more than once but under ten times. This chain joins TRBV11-2 and TRBJ1-1; tentative D call: TRBD1 (6 bases). From germline, CDR1 is SGHAT and CDR2 FQNNGV. The CDR3 contains 14 residues. V lost 5 bases, J lost 6 bases, and 16 bases lay in between. DNA of the CDR3: TGTGCCAGCAGCGTAACGACGGGGGGCCCTGAAGCTTTCTTT. Amino acids: CASSVTTGGPEAFF.

This chain joins TRBV7-9 and TRBJ2-5; either TRBD1 or TRBD2 may fit D (5 bases each). V lost 5 bases and J 4 bases, leaving 20 bases between the germline ends. The CDR3 spans 16 residues. CDR1 and CDR2 from the germline V gene are SEHNR and FQNEAQ (reference sequence). CDR3 coding DNA: TGTGCCAGCAGCCCCTCTCTCGGGACCCCCCGAGAGACCCAGTACTTC. Its translation: CASSPSLGTPRETQYF.

The chain is built from TRBV18 and TRBJ2-1; D possibly corresponds to TRBD1 (6 bases). In germline, CDR1 is KGHSH, CDR2 LQKENI. The CDR3 runs to 16 residues. V was pared by 2 bases and J by 3 bases, with 14 bases between. CDR3 region: CASSPSIKDSYNEQFF. CDR3 bases: TGTGCCAGCTCACCATCGATCAAGGACAGCTACAATGAGCAGTTCTTC.

This clone was recorded only once. The CDR3 DNA is TGTGCCAGCAGGCGCGGACGAACAGGGCACGAGACCCAGTACTTC. Its translation is CASRRGRTGHETQYF. The chain has TRBV6-5 and TRBJ2-5, with TRBD1 as a possible D gene (6 bases). CDR1 is MNHEY and CDR2 is SVGAGI in the germline V gene. The CDR3 spans 15 residues. V was shortened by 6 bases and J by 5 bases, with 19 bases between the two germline ends.

The J gene is TRBJ1-1, the V gene TRBV11-1; no reliable D call. Trimming pared 6 bases from V and 1 base from J, leaving 9 bases between. CDR1 and CDR2 (germline): SGHAT, FQDESV (reference sequence). The CDR3 is 13 residues long. As DNA, the CDR3 is TGTGCCAGCAGTTTGATTAGGAACACTGAAGCTTTCTTT. Translation gives CASSLIRNTEAFF. The full variable domain, in which reference TRBV11-1 and TRBJ1-1 provide the parts outside the CDR3, is EAEVAQSPRYKITEKSQAVAFWCDPISGHATLYWYRQILGQGPELLVQFQDESVVDDSQLPKDRFSAERLKGVDSTLKIQPAELGDSAMYLCASSLIRNTEAFFGQGTRLTVV.

Turning to this clone: One end of the junction is discordant with germline, which a read error may explain. The rearrangement joins TRBV7-7 to TRBJ2-2; D call uncertain. The CDR3 extends over 12 amino acids. Per germline, CDR1 SSHAT and CDR2 FNYEAQ (reference sequence). The CDR3 protein is CASSPGPGELFF. The CDR3 DNA follows: TGTGCTAGCAGCCCAGGTCCGGGGGAGCTGTTTTTT.

This chain links TRBV9 with TRBJ2-2; 10 bases agree with TRBD1. Per germline, CDR1 SGDLS and CDR2 YYNGEE. The CDR3 covers 16 residues. Unmatched junction bases numbered 9, after V lost 3 bases and J lost 7 bases. This CDR3 reads CASSESGTGAFGELFF. The CDR3 nucleotides are TGTGCCAGCAGCGAATCCGGGACAGGGGCGTTCGGGGAGCTGTTTTTT.

V gene TRBV9 combines with J gene TRBJ2-1; D call uncertain. The germline CDR1 and CDR2 sequences are SGDLS and YYNGEE. V lost 3 bases and J lost 3, with 19 bases in between. This CDR3 comprises 17 residues. CDR3 DNA: TGTGCCAGCAGCGATAGGACCAACCTTGCACACTACAATGAGCAGTTCTTC. This translates into CASSDRTNLAHYNEQFF.

V gene TRBV7-9 combines with J gene TRBJ2-1; D is unclear. CDR3 length equals 13 residues. Per germline, CDR1 SEHNR and CDR2 FQNEAQ (reference sequence). V was pared by 7 bases and J by 8 bases, with 15 bases between. Written as DNA, the CDR3 is TGTGCCAGCATCCCCTCGTGGGAAGATGAGCAGTTCTTC. Its protein product is CASIPSWEDEQFF. Combining the CDR3 with reference TRBV7-9 and TRBJ2-1 gives the whole variable domain DTGVSQNPRHKITKRGQNVTFRCDPISEHNRLYWYRQTLGQGPEFLTYFQNEAQLEKSRLLSDRFSAERPKGSFSTLEIQRTEQGDSAMYLCASIPSWEDEQFFGPGTRLTVL.

J is TRBJ2-7 and V is TRBV6-1, with D unclear. From germline, CDR1 is MNHNS and CDR2 SASEGT. The V end lost 8 bases, the J end lost 6 bases, and 17 bases lay between the germline ends. The CDR3 totals 13 residues. The CDR3 sequence: CASGSGGRSEQYF. The CDR3 DNA is TGTGCCAGCGGGTCAGGCGGACGATCCGAGCAGTACTTC.

The V call is TRBV7-7, the J call TRBJ2-5; no clear D gene. The CDR3 extends over 13 amino acids. V dropped 1 base and J dropped 5 bases, with 8 bases sitting between them. Germline V CDR1 and CDR2: SSHAT, FNYEAQ (reference sequence). CDR3 sequence: CASSLERLETQYF. For the CDR3, the DNA is TGTGCCAGCAGCTTAGAACGGTTGGAGACCCAGTACTTC.

The genes are TRBV5-1 and TRBJ2-1; 14 bases match TRBD2. The CDR3 runs to 18 residues. Germline lookup yields CDR1 SGHRS and CDR2 YFSETQ. Trimming cost V 4 bases and J 2 bases; bases outside gene matches: 8. The CDR3 loop reads CASSRTSGRFSTYNEQFF. The CDR3 coding sequence is TGCGCCAGCAGCCGGACTAGCGGGAGGTTTAGTACCTACAATGAGCAGTTCTTC.

This chain links TRBV19 with TRBJ1-5; D gene unclear. This CDR3 is built from 16 residues. V lost 8 bases and J 0 bases, leaving 17 bases between the germline ends. Germline assignment: CDR1 LNHDA and CDR2 SQIVND (reference sequence). Here the CDR3 DNA reads TGTGCCAGTCGTGTCGGGAATGGGGTTAGCAATCAGCCCCAGCATTTT. This gives the protein CASRVGNGVSNQPQHF.

The chain links TRBV7-9 to TRBJ2-1, with D unresolved. This CDR3 comprises 12 residues. Trimming removed 2 bases at V and 9 bases at J, with 8 bases between. Germline lookup yields CDR1 SEHNR and CDR2 FQNEAQ (reference sequence). The CDR3 sequence is CASSLLSVEQFF. In nucleotides, the CDR3 is TGTGCCAGCAGCTTACTGTCGGTTGAGCAGTTCTTC. Full variable domain (missing parts from reference TRBV7-9 and TRBJ2-1): DTGVSQNPRHKITKRGQNVTFRCDPISEHNRLYWYRQTLGQGPEFLTYFQNEAQLEKSRLLSDRFSAERPKGSFSTLEIQRTEQGDSAMYLCASSLLSVEQFFGPGTRLTVL.

The CDR3: CAWSGRRETQYF. CDR3 DNA: TGTGCCTGGAGTGGGCGTCGGGAGACCCAGTACTTC. The J gene is TRBJ2-5, the V gene TRBV30, with D unclear. From germline, CDR1 is GTSNPN and CDR2 SVGIG (reference sequence). The CDR3 has 12 amino acids. Trimming left V 1 base short and J 5 bases short, with 8 bases between. Complete variable domain (other parts from reference TRBV30 and TRBJ2-5): SQTIHQWPATLVQPVGSPLSLECTVEGTSNPNLYWYRQAAGRGLQLLFYSVGIGQISSEVPQNLSASRPQDRQFILSSKKLLLSDSGFYLCAWSGRRETQYFGPGTRLLVL.

The gene calls are TRBV28 and TRBJ2-1; 8 nucleotides line up with TRBD1. CDR3 length: 18 amino acids. V lost 4 bases and J lost 3; bases outside the gene matches: 14. Germline lookup yields CDR1 MDHEN and CDR2 SYDVKM. The CDR3 DNA sequence: TGTGCCAGCAGTTCAACGATCAACAGGGGGGTAGTCTACAATGAGCAGTTCTTC. Translating gives CASSSTINRGVVYNEQFF.

This sequence joins TRBV4-1 and TRBJ2-1; 8 bases match TRBD1. V was clipped by 1 base and J by 3 bases; unmatched bases: 14. Germline V CDR1 and CDR2: MGHRA, YSYEKL. The CDR3 has 19 residues. The CDR3 nucleotides read TGCGCCAGCAGCCAAGTAGACAGGGGCATCCCCCCTTACTACAATGAGCAGTTCTTC. Its protein product is CASSQVDRGIPPYYNEQFF.

The rearrangement links TRBV4-2 to TRBJ1-6; weak D call: TRBD1 (6 bases). The CDR3 is 17 amino acids. Deletions cut 2 bases from V and 6 bases from J, with 17 bases between. Germline-derived CDR1 and CDR2 are LGHNA and YNFKEQ. CDR3: CASSQPRTAEGNSPLHF. DNA of the CDR3: TGTGCCAGCAGCCAACCTAGGACAGCGGAGGGTAATTCACCCCTCCACTTT.

V is TRBV27 and J is TRBJ2-7, with a possible D match to TRBD2 (5 bases). CDR1 is MNHEY, CDR2 SMNVEV, per germline (reference sequence). CDR3 length: 10 residues. V gave up 11 bases and J gave up 2 bases, with 7 bases separating them. CDR3 DNA sequence: TGTGCCTCCGGGGCCTACGAGCAGTACTTC. Translating it yields CASGAYEQYF.

This chain links TRBV7-9 with TRBJ2-4, with 13 bases fitting TRBD2. Unmatched junction bases numbered 12, after V lost 4 bases and J lost 9 bases. Germline-derived CDR1 and CDR2 are SEHNR and FQNEAQ (reference sequence). This CDR3 has 17 amino acids. The CDR3 here is CASSWTSGGPEFLIQYF. CDR3 DNA sequence: TGTGCCAGCAGCTGGACTAGCGGGGGCCCTGAGTTTCTCATTCAGTACTTC.

The V call is TRBV7-9, the J call TRBJ1-2; D not certain. CDR1 and CDR2 from the germline V gene are SEHNR and FQNEAQ (reference sequence). The CDR3 consists of 15 residues. The ends were cut back, 0 bases at V and 7 bases at J, with 15 bases in the middle. CDR3: CASSLAASLLGGYTF. CDR3 sequence (DNA): TGTGCCAGCAGCTTAGCGGCCAGCCTCCTGGGTGGCTACACCTTC. The full variable domain, rest sourced from reference TRBV7-9 and TRBJ1-2, is DTGVSQNPRHKITKRGQNVTFRCDPISEHNRLYWYRQTLGQGPEFLTYFQNEAQLEKSRLLSDRFSAERPKGSFSTLEIQRTEQGDSAMYLCASSLAASLLGGYTFGSGTRLTVV.

The V gene is TRBV4-1, the J gene TRBJ2-5; D is undetermined. Germline CDR1 MGHRA, CDR2 YSYEKL. V lost 0 bases and J 3 bases, leaving 2 bases between the germline ends. This CDR3 contains 12 residues. The CDR3 protein is CASSQDEETQYF. As DNA, the CDR3 is TGCGCCAGCAGCCAAGATGAAGAGACCCAGTACTTC.

The chain employs TRBV28 and TRBJ2-7; D could derive from TRBD1 or TRBD2 (5 bases each). V lost 3 bases, J lost 6 bases, and 12 bases lay in between. This CDR3 comprises 13 residues. The germline V gene encodes CDR1 MDHEN and CDR2 SYDVKM. DNA of the CDR3: TGTGCCAGCAGTTTCTACACTAGGGGCGAGCAGTACTTC. It yields the protein CASSFYTRGEQYF.

The chain uses TRBV27 and TRBJ2-7; 8 nucleotides align to TRBD2. The germline CDR1 and CDR2 sequences are MNHEY and SMNVEV (reference sequence). This CDR3 has 17 amino acids. Unmatched junction bases numbered 11, after V lost 1 base and J lost 3 bases. This CDR3 is CASSLLGPAGAHYEQYV. CDR3 DNA sequence: TGTGCCAGCAGTTTATTAGGGCCAGCGGGAGCACACTACGAGCAGTACGTC.

The chain joins TRBV29-1 to TRBJ1-2; 8 nucleotides align to TRBD1. J lost 3 bases, V lost 7 bases, and 7 bases had no gene match. Germline V lookup: CDR1 SQVTM, CDR2 ANQGSEA. The CDR3 totals 13 residues. CDR3 nucleotides: TGCAGCGAACAGGGGGGACTCGACTATGGCTACACCTTC. Its protein product is CSEQGGLDYGYTF.

The CDR3 protein is CASQGIDEKLFF. The DNA of the CDR3 is TGTGCCTCCCAGGGGATTGATGAAAAACTGTTTTTT. This rearrangement joins TRBV27 to TRBJ1-4; the D gene is possibly TRBD1 (6 bases). V was cut by 11 bases and J by 6 bases, with 13 bases left in between. Germline V gene data show CDR1 as MNHEY and CDR2 as SMNVEV (reference sequence). The CDR3 sequence is 12 residues long.

This chain joins TRBV27 and TRBJ1-6, with 8 positions matching TRBD1. Trimming took 6 bases from V and 7 from J; bases not matched to a gene: 8. The CDR3 sequence is 15 residues long. Germline V CDR1 and CDR2: MNHEY, SMNVEV (reference sequence). CDR3 protein: CASRIEGQGNSPLHF. The CDR3 DNA follows: TGTGCCAGCAGGATCGAAGGACAGGGAAATTCACCCCTCCACTTT.

In this sample, this clone turned up once. The rearrangement uses TRBV6-5 and TRBJ1-1, with 9 bases lining up with TRBD1. The CDR3 totals 15 residues. Losses at the gene ends were 7 bases for V and 0 bases for J; bases not matched to a gene: 6. Germline V gene data show CDR1 as MNHEY and CDR2 as SVGAGI. The CDR3, as DNA: TGTGCCAGCACCTTGGGACAGGGACTGAACACTGAAGCTTTCTTT. Translating gives CASTLGQGLNTEAFF.

The rearrangement joins TRBV10-2 to TRBJ1-5, with no clear D. Between the trimmed V and J ends, which lost 2 bases and 7 bases, there was a span of 9 bases. The V gene's germline CDR1 is WSHSY and CDR2 SAAADI. This CDR3 has 13 amino acids. The CDR3 DNA sequence: TGCGCCAGCAGTGAGAGTTCCTGGCAGCCCCAGCATTTT. Translation: CASSESSWQPQHF.

In its sample, this clone was seen a few times. The chain joins TRBV5-1 to TRBJ1-1; D gene ambiguous. The germline CDR1 and CDR2 sequences are SGHRS and YFSETQ. V dropped 4 bases and J dropped 1 base, with 5 bases sitting between them. CDR3 length equals 12 residues. CDR3 nucleotides: TGCGCCAGCAGCGAGACGAACACTGAAGCTTTCTTT. Translating gives CASSETNTEAFF.